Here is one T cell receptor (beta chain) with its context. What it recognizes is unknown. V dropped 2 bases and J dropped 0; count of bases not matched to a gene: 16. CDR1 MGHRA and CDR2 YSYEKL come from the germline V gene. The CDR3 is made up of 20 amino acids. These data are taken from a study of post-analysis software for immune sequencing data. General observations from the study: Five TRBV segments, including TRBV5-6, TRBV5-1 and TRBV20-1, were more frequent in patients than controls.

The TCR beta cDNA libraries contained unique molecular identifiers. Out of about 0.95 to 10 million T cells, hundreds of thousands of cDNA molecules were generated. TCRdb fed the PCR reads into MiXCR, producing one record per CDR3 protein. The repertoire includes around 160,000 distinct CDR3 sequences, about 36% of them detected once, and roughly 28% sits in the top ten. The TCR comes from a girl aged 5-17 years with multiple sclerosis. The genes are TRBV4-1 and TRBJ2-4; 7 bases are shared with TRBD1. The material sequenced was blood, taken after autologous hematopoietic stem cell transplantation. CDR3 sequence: CASSQLGQKYSGLAKNIQYF. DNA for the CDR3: TGCGCCAGCAGCCAATTGGGACAGAAATATTCGGGCCTAGCCAAAAACATTCAGTACTTC.